This paragraph reports one T cell receptor (beta chain). The record originates from a study of blood T cell repertoires in COVID-19. Whole-study context: Samples representing acute and convalescent COVID-19 were sourced from the United States, Italy and Spain. T cells, B-cell-depleted T cells, or PBMCs supplied cDNA or gDNA.

Assay: immunoSEQ multiplex PCR; the TCRdb copy retains only in-frame clones and omits some. The data hold 150,000 to 200,000 clones, with about 80% observed a single time. V was clipped by 0 bases and J by 8 bases, with 19 bases between them. CDR1 and CDR2 from the germline V gene are SGHDN and FVKESK. The CDR3 totals 17 residues. Those who participated ranged in age from about 18 to 89 years and resided in about two dozen US areas. In assigning cohorts, the study relied on participant-reported clinical history. V gene TRBV14 combines with J gene TRBJ1-4, with a possible D match to TRBD1 (6 bases). This sequence originates from a woman aged 60-75 years with acute COVID-19. The sequenced sample consisted of PBMCs or T cells enriched from blood (not recorded which). DNA of the CDR3: TGTGCCAGCAGCCAAGATCCGGGACTCAGGGGAGGGGAAAAACTGTTTTTT. Translating gives CASSQDPGLRGGEKLFF.